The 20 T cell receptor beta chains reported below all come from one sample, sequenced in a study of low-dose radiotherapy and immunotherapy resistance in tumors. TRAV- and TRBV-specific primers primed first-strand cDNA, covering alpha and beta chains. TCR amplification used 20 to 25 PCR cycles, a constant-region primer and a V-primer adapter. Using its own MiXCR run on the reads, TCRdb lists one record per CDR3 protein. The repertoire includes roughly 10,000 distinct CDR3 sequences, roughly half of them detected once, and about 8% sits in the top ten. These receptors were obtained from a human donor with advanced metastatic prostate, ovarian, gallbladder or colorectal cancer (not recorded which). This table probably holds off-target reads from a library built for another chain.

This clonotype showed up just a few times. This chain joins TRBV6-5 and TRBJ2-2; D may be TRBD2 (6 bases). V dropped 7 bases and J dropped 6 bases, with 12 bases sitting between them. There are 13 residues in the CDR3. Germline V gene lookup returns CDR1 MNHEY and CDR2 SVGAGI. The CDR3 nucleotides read TGTGCCAGCACCCCCGGGAGTCCCGGGGAGCTGTTTTTT. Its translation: CASTPGSPGELFF.

CDR3 loop: CASRLRQGANEQFF. CDR3 nucleotides: TGTGCCAGCAGGCTAAGACAGGGGGCAAACGAGCAGTTCTTC. The J gene is TRBJ2-1, the V gene TRBV27; 10 nucleotides agree with TRBD1. Germline CDR1 is MNHEY and CDR2 is SMNVEV (reference sequence). The V and J ends lost 6 bases and 10 bases, in that order; junction bases with no gene match: 9. The CDR3 extends over 14 amino acids.

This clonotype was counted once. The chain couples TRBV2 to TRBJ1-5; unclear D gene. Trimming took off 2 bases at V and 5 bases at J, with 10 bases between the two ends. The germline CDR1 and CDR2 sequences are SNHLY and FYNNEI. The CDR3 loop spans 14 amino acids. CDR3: CASSESGDDQPQHF. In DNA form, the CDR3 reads TGTGCCAGCAGTGAAAGCGGGGATGATCAGCCCCAGCATTTT.

The CDR3 sequence is CASSQPGPNTEAFF. In nucleotides, the CDR3 is TGTGCCAGCAGCCAACCCGGGCCAAACACTGAAGCTTTCTTT. The rearrangement links TRBV3-1 to TRBJ1-1; D is unclear. The V gene lost 2 bases and the J gene lost 2 bases, with 9 bases spanning the gap. Germline loops: CDR1 LGHDT, CDR2 YNNKEL (reference sequence). CDR3 length: 14 amino acids. Variable domain in full (rest from reference TRBV3-1 and TRBJ1-1): DTAVSQTPKYLVTQMGNDKSIKCEQNLGHDTMYWYKQDSKKFLKIMFSYNNKELIINETVPNRFSPKSPDKAHLNLHINSLELGDSAVYFCASSQPGPNTEAFFGQGTRLTVV.

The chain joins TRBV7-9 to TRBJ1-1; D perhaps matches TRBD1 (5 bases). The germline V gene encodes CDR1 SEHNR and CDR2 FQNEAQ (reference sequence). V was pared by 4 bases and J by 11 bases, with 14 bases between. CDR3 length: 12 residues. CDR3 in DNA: TGTGCCAGCAGCTCACCCAGGGTAGATGCTTTCTTT. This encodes CASSSPRVDAFF.

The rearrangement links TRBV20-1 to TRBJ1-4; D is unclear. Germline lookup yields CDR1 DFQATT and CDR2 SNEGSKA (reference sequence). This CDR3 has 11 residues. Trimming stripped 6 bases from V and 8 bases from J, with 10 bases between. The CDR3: CSASRSEKLFF. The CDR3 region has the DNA TGCAGTGCCAGTCGATCGGAAAAACTGTTTTTT.

The CDR3, as DNA: TGTGCCAGCAGCCAGGGACAGGGGGCGACTTGGGAGCGTGGCTACACCTTC. It encodes CASSQGQGATWERGYTF. This chain connects TRBV4-2 to TRBJ1-2; TRBD1 matches at 12 bases. The CDR3 is 17 amino acids. V shed 3 bases, J shed 7 bases, and the junction held 12 bases outside the gene matches. Germline CDR1 LGHNA, CDR2 YNFKEQ.

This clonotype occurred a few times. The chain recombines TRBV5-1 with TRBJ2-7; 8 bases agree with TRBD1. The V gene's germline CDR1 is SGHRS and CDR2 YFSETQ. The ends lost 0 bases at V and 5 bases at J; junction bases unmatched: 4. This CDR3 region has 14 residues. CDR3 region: CASSLVGQGDEQYF. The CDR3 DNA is TGCGCCAGCAGCTTGGTAGGACAGGGCGACGAGCAGTACTTC.

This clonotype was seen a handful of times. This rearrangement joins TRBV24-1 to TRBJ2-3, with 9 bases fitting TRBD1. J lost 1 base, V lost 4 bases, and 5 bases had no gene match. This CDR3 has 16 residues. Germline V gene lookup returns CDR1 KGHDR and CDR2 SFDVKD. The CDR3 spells CATSDSGTGRTDTQYF. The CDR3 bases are TGTGCCACCAGTGACTCCGGGACAGGGCGCACAGATACGCAGTATTTT.

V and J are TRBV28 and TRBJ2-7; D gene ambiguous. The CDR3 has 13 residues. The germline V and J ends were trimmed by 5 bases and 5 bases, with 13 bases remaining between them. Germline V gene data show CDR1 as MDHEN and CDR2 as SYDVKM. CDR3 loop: CASSLVGPNEQYF. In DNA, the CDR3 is TGTGCCAGCAGTCTTGTGGGTCCGAACGAGCAGTACTTC.

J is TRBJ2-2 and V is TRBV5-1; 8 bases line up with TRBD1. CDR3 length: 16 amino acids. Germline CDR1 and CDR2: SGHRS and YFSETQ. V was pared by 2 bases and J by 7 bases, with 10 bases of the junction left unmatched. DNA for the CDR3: TGCGCCAGCAGCTTACCAGGACAGGGTTTTATCGGGGAGCTGTTTTTT. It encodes CASSLPGQGFIGELFF.

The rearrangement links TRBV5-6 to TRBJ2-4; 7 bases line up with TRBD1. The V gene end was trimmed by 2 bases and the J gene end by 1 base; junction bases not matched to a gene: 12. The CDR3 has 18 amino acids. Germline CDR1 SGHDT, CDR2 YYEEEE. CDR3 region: CASSFFVVAGGAKNIQYF. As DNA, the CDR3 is TGTGCCAGCAGCTTCTTTGTGGTGGCAGGGGGTGCCAAAAACATTCAGTACTTC.

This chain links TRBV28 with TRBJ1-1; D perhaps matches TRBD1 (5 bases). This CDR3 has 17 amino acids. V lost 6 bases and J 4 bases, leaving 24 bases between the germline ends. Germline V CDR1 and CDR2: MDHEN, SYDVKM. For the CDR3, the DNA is TGTGCCAGCAGCCCAGGGACGGGGAAGGCGCTGGGCACTGAAGCTTTCTTT. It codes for CASSPGTGKALGTEAFF.

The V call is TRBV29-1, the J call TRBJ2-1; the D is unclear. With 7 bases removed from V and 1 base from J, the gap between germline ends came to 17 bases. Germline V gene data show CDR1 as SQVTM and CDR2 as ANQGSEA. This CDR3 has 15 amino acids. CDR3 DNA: TGCAGCGCTACTTGGGCGTATGATTCCTACAATGAGCAGTTCTTC. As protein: CSATWAYDSYNEQFF.

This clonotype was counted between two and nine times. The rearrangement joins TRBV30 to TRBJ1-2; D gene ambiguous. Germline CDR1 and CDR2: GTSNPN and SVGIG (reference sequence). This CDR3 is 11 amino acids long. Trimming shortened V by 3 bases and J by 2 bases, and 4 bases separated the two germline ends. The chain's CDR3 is CAWSPNYGYTF. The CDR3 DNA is TGTGCCTGGAGCCCCAACTATGGCTACACCTTC.

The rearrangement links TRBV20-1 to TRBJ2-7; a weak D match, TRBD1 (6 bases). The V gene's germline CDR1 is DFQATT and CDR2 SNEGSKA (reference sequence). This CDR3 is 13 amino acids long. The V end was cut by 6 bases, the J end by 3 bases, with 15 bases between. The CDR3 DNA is TGCAGTGCGTCGTCAGGACAGAACTACGAGCAGTACTTC. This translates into CSASSGQNYEQYF.

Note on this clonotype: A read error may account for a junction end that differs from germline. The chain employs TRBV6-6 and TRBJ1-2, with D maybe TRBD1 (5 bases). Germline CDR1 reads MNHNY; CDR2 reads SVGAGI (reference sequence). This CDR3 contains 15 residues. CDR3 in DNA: TGTGTCAGCAGTCTGGGGGGGAAAACCCTCTATGGCTACACCTTC. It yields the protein CVSSLGGKTLYGYTF.

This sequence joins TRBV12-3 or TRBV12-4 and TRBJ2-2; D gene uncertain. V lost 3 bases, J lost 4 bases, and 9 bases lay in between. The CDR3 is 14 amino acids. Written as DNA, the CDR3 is TGTGCCAGCAGTTTCACCCGACTCACCGGGGAGCTGTTTTTT. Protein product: CASSFTRLTGELFF.

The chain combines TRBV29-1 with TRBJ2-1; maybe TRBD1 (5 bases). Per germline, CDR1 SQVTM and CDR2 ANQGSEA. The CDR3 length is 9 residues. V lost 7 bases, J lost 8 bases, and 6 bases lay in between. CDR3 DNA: TGCAGCGGGGGCCATGAGCAGTTCTTC. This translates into CSGGHEQFF.

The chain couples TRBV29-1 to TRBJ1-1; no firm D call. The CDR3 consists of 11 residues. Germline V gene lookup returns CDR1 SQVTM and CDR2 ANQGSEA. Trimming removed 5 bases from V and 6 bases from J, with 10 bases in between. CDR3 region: CSVSTGSEAFF. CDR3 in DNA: TGCAGCGTTTCTACGGGATCTGAAGCTTTCTTT.